The 27 T cell receptor beta chains given below trace back to one sample, sequenced in a study of cytomegalovirus exposure and HLA in healthy donors (dated 2017 in TCRdb). Libraries were built with the immunoSEQ multiplex PCR assay. For the multiplex PCR, a mixture combining 60 forward primers for TCR Vbeta segments and 13 reverse primers for TCR Jbeta segments was used. TCRdb holds this immuneACCESS table with in-frame rearrangements only. Some clones are missing; in checked studies, unresolved V genes explain under half, and the rest has no known cause. Present in this sample are 150,000 to 200,000 clones, over 70% of which were seen just once. The ten largest make up approximately 1.4% of the sample. Sequenced: PBMCs. These receptors were taken from a young woman in good health and CMV-seronegative.

This rearrangement joins TRBV19 to TRBJ1-1; 8 bases are shared with TRBD1. There are 16 residues in the CDR3. Trimming took 5 bases from V and 1 from J; bases not matched to a gene: 9. Germline-derived CDR1 and CDR2 are LNHDA and SQIVND (reference sequence). This CDR3 reads CASSFFRGQGNTEAFF. CDR3 in DNA: TGTGCCAGTAGTTTTTTCAGGGGGCAAGGGAACACTGAAGCTTTCTTT.

This chain uses TRBV5-1 with TRBJ2-1; D possibly corresponds to TRBD2 (5 bases). V gave up 4 bases and J gave up 9 bases, with 11 bases separating them. The germline CDR1 and CDR2 sequences are SGHRS and YFSETQ. The CDR3 is 12 amino acids. In DNA, the CDR3 is TGCGCCAGCAGCCGTCGGGGTATTGAGCAGTTCTTC. It codes for CASSRRGIEQFF.

The J gene is TRBJ1-4, the V gene TRBV5-4, with 11 bases identical to TRBD1. Looked up from germline, CDR1 is SGHNT and CDR2 is YYREEE (reference sequence). The CDR3 length is 16 residues. V lost 0 bases to trimming and J lost 9 bases; unmatched junction nucleotides: 7. For the CDR3, the DNA is TGTGCCAGCAGCTTGGCCATCGGACAGGGGGCCCAAAAACTGTTTTTT. The encoded protein is CASSLAIGQGAQKLFF.

This sequence joins TRBV5-6 and TRBJ2-5; tentatively, D is TRBD2 (5 bases). The V gene lost 0 bases and the J gene lost 5 bases, with 11 bases spanning the gap. In germline, CDR1 is SGHDT, CDR2 YYEEEE. This CDR3 contains 14 residues. Here the CDR3 reads CASSLGSGVETQYF. As DNA, the CDR3 is TGTGCCAGCAGCTTGGGATCCGGGGTTGAGACCCAGTACTTC. Variable domain in full (rest from reference TRBV5-6 and TRBJ2-5): DAGVTQSPTHLIKTRGQQVTLRCSPKSGHDTVSWYQQALGQGPQFIFQYYEEEERQRGNFPDRFSGHQFPNYSSELNVNALLLGDSALYLCASSLGSGVETQYFGPGTRLLVL.

This clone was observed a handful of times. The chain links TRBV10-3 to TRBJ2-2; 8 bases agree with TRBD2. In germline, CDR1 is ENHRY, CDR2 SYGVKD. The junction had 1 base not matched to a gene; V was cut back by 0 bases and J by 1 base. The CDR3 length is 16 residues. The CDR3 DNA sequence: TGTGCCATCAGTGAGTCGCTAGCGGGGAACACCGGGGAGCTGTTTTTT. Protein sequence: CAISESLAGNTGELFF.

The CDR3 protein is CASQRARSGNTIYF. The CDR3 coding sequence is TGTGCCAGCCAGAGGGCCCGCTCTGGAAACACCATATATTTT. V and J are TRBV28 and TRBJ1-3; D gene uncertain. V lost 8 bases to trimming and J lost 0 bases, with 11 bases between them. Germline V CDR1 and CDR2: MDHEN, SYDVKM. The CDR3 totals 14 residues.

This chain uses TRBV7-3 with TRBJ2-2; 7 bases align to TRBD1. This CDR3 spans 16 amino acids. CDR1 and CDR2 (germline): SGHTA, FQGTGA. The V gene end was trimmed by 5 bases and the J gene end by 4 bases; junction bases not matched to a gene: 10. CDR3 sequence (DNA): TGTGCCAGCAGCGATAGGGGGCCTCTTCTCACCGGGGAGCTGTTTTTT. Its translation is CASSDRGPLLTGELFF.

V and J are TRBV29-1 and TRBJ1-1; possible D gene TRBD1, 5 bases. CDR1 is SQVTM and CDR2 is ANQGSEA in the germline V gene. This CDR3 contains 12 residues. V was cut by 6 bases and J by 4 bases, with 12 bases left in between. The CDR3 nucleotides read TGCAGCGTCCGAGACGGGGGCACTGAAGCTTTCTTT. Translation: CSVRDGGTEAFF.

The chain has TRBV18 and TRBJ1-1; 10 nucleotides match TRBD1. The length of the CDR3 is 14 residues. Germline CDR1 is KGHSH and CDR2 is LQKENI. V was clipped by 4 bases and J by 1 base; unmatched bases: 0. CDR3 amino acids: CASSRDRGNTEAFF. The CDR3 coding sequence is TGTGCCAGCTCACGGGACAGGGGGAACACTGAAGCTTTCTTT. The full variable domain, with the rest looked up from reference TRBV18 and TRBJ1-1, is NAGVMQNPRHLVRRRGQEARLRCSPMKGHSHVYWYRQLPEEGLKFMVYLQKENIIDESGMPKERFSAEFPKEGPSILRIQQVVRGDSAAYFCASSRDRGNTEAFFGQGTRLTVV.

The chain carries TRBV5-1 and TRBJ2-3, with a possible D match to TRBD1 (5 bases). The CDR3 consists of 14 residues. The ends were cut back, 4 bases at V and 1 base at J, with 10 bases in the middle. CDR1 and CDR2 from the germline V gene are SGHRS and YFSETQ. This chain's CDR3 is CASSTDKRTDTQYF. CDR3 DNA sequence: TGCGCCAGCAGCACGGACAAGCGCACAGATACGCAGTATTTT. Supplemented by reference TRBV5-1 and TRBJ2-3, the full variable domain reads KAGVTQTPRYLIKTRGQQVTLSCSPISGHRSVSWYQQTPGQGLQFLFEYFSETQRNKGNFPGRFSGRQFSNSRSEMNVSTLELGDSALYLCASSTDKRTDTQYFGPGTRLTVL.

This chain connects TRBV2 to TRBJ1-5, with D tentatively TRBD1 (5 bases). The CDR3 runs 14 residues. V was cut by 2 bases and J by 6 bases, with 11 bases left in between. Germline V lookup: CDR1 SNHLY, CDR2 FYNNEI. The CDR3 DNA reads as TGTGCCAGCAGTGAATTGGGGGGGAGTCAGCCCCAGCATTTT. Translated: CASSELGGSQPQHF.

The V call is TRBV5-6, the J call TRBJ1-4; 8 bases match TRBD1. The CDR3 totals 16 residues. In germline, CDR1 is SGHDT, CDR2 YYEEEE. J gave up 7 bases and V 1 base, and 9 bases lay outside the gene matches. The CDR3 coding sequence is TGTGCCAGCAGCTTGTACAGGGGGACTTTGGGTGAAAAACTGTTTTTT. It specifies CASSLYRGTLGEKLFF.

DNA of the CDR3: TGCGCCAGCAGCGGTGGACAGGTCACCTACGAGCAGTACTTC. Residues: CASSGGQVTYEQYF. The rearrangement uses TRBV5-1 and TRBJ2-7; TRBD1 aligns across 7 bases. CDR3 length equals 14 residues. V shed 4 bases, J shed 2 bases, and the junction held 6 bases outside the gene matches. CDR1 SGHRS and CDR2 YFSETQ come from the germline V gene. The full variable domain, rest sourced from reference TRBV5-1 and TRBJ2-7, is KAGVTQTPRYLIKTRGQQVTLSCSPISGHRSVSWYQQTPGQGLQFLFEYFSETQRNKGNFPGRFSGRQFSNSRSEMNVSTLELGDSALYLCASSGGQVTYEQYFGPGTRLTVT.

The chain recombines TRBV30 with TRBJ2-5; 9 nucleotides match TRBD2. The CDR3 runs 15 residues. J gave up 7 bases and V 5 bases, and 14 bases lay outside the gene matches. Germline V gene lookup returns CDR1 GTSNPN and CDR2 SVGIG (reference sequence). As DNA, the CDR3 is TGTGCCTGGGCCACCCCAGCGGGGGGCCGTGGGACCCAGTACTTC. Its protein product is CAWATPAGGRGTQYF.

The chain links TRBV19 to TRBJ1-5; 9 bases fit TRBD1. CDR3 length: 14 amino acids. Germline loops: CDR1 LNHDA, CDR2 SQIVND (reference sequence). The J segment lost 7 bases and the V segment lost 5 bases, leaving 6 bases of the junction unmatched. The DNA for the CDR3 is TGTGCCAGTAGTCTAGGGACAGGGCGACAGCCCCAGCATTTT. It is translated as CASSLGTGRQPQHF. Based on the CDR3 plus reference TRBV19 and TRBJ1-5, the full variable domain is DGGITQSPKYLFRKEGQNVTLSCEQNLNHDAMYWYRQDPGQGLRLIYYSQIVNDFQKGDIAEGYSVSREKKESFPLTVTSAQKNPTAFYLCASSLGTGRQPQHFGDGTRLSIL.

The chain links TRBV29-1 to TRBJ1-2, with 9 bases aligning to TRBD1. The V segment lost 5 bases and the J segment 6 bases; nucleotides outside the gene matches: 4. The CDR3 loop spans 12 amino acids. CDR1 and CDR2 (germline): SQVTM, ANQGSEA. CDR3 DNA: TGCAGCGTTCTTACAGGGGGCAATGGCTACACCTTC. The encoded protein is CSVLTGGNGYTF.

The chain recombines TRBV28 with TRBJ2-6; TRBD1 aligns across 9 bases. Germline values: CDR1 MDHEN, CDR2 SYDVKM. The length of the CDR3 is 17 residues. The V and J ends lost 9 bases and 0 bases, in that order; junction bases with no gene match: 9. As DNA, the CDR3 is TGTGCCAGTGCGCACAGGGGGCTGCCCTCTGGGGCCAACGTCCTGACTTTC. Translation gives CASAHRGLPSGANVLTF.

The chain couples TRBV6-6 to TRBJ1-1; TRBD1 is a possible D gene (5 bases). Trimming took 7 bases from V and 5 from J, leaving 17 bases between them. Germline V CDR1 and CDR2: MNHNY, SVGAGI (reference sequence). The CDR3 runs to 14 residues. DNA of the CDR3: TGTGCCAGCATCCCTCGGGGGGTGCCGACTGAAGCTTTCTTT. It is translated as CASIPRGVPTEAFF.

The chain combines TRBV4-1 with TRBJ1-5; D is ambiguous. The ends were cut back, 0 bases at V and 0 bases at J, with 9 bases in the middle. CDR1 is MGHRA and CDR2 is YSYEKL in the germline V gene. This CDR3 contains 16 residues. CDR3 in amino acids: CASSQDPGFSNQPQHF. CDR3 bases: TGCGCCAGCAGCCAAGATCCCGGGTTTAGCAATCAGCCCCAGCATTTT.

The rearrangement links TRBV29-1 to TRBJ2-3; D not certain. The CDR3 consists of 12 residues. Germline assignment: CDR1 SQVTM and CDR2 ANQGSEA. V was clipped by 7 bases and J by 4 bases, with 12 bases between them. CDR3 bases: TGCAGCGCCGGTGATACGGCAGATACGCAGTATTTT. It translates to CSAGDTADTQYF.

This clone appeared a single time. V is TRBV6-6 and J is TRBJ2-1; the match to TRBD1 covers 10 bases. From germline, CDR1 is MNHNY and CDR2 SVGAGI (reference sequence). The CDR3 has 15 residues. Losses at the gene ends were 5 bases for V and 5 bases for J; bases not matched to a gene: 6. CDR3 sequence (DNA): TGTGCCAGCAGTCACCGGGACAGGGGAAACAATGAGCAGTTCTTC. It specifies CASSHRDRGNNEQFF.

The chain has TRBV30 and TRBJ1-6, with 7 bases matching TRBD1. The ends lost 4 bases at V and 9 bases at J; junction bases unmatched: 15. Germline loops: CDR1 GTSNPN, CDR2 SVGIG (reference sequence). This CDR3 is built from 16 residues. CDR3: CAWNRVGTARGSPLHF. DNA of the CDR3: TGTGCCTGGAATCGGGTCGGGACAGCGCGGGGTTCACCCCTCCACTTT. The variable domain in full, with the rest retrieved from reference TRBV30 and TRBJ1-6, is SQTIHQWPATLVQPVGSPLSLECTVEGTSNPNLYWYRQAAGRGLQLLFYSVGIGQISSEVPQNLSASRPQDRQFILSSKKLLLSDSGFYLCAWNRVGTARGSPLHFGNGTRLTVT.

This chain connects TRBV5-1 to TRBJ1-4; a possible D gene is TRBD1 (5 bases). Between the trimmed V and J ends, which lost 4 bases and 8 bases, there was a span of 18 bases. The length of the CDR3 is 15 residues. Germline CDR1 SGHRS, CDR2 YFSETQ. The CDR3 reads CASSPGIRGVEKLFF. The CDR3 DNA reads as TGCGCCAGCAGCCCCGGGATCCGGGGGGTCGAAAAACTGTTTTTT.

The chain combines TRBV11-3 with TRBJ2-1; 9 positions match TRBD1. Germline CDR1 reads SGHNT; CDR2 reads YENEEA. The CDR3 loop spans 15 amino acids. J was trimmed by 4 bases and V by 5 bases; bases with no gene match: 6. The chain's CDR3 is CASSPYRGLYNEQFF. The DNA of the CDR3 is TGTGCCAGCAGCCCCTACAGGGGGCTTTACAATGAGCAGTTCTTC.

The V call is TRBV10-1, the J call TRBJ2-1, with 7 bases lining up with TRBD1. The CDR3 consists of 14 residues. V shed 5 bases and J 10 bases; nucleotides not matched to a gene: 11. In germline, CDR1 is WNHNN, CDR2 SYGVQD (reference sequence). The CDR3 DNA is TGCGCCAGCAGTTTTTACGGGACAGACGGCGAGCAGTTCTTC. Protein sequence: CASSFYGTDGEQFF.

The chain couples TRBV6-6 to TRBJ1-5; TRBD1 might be the D (6 bases). This CDR3 has 13 amino acids. Trimming took off 7 bases at V and 3 bases at J, with 10 bases between the two ends. The germline V gene has CDR1 MNHNY and CDR2 SVGAGI (reference sequence). The DNA of the CDR3 is TGTGCCAGCACCGGGACAAACAATCAGCCCCAGCATTTT. Protein: CASTGTNNQPQHF.

The chain uses TRBV5-1 and TRBJ1-2; 9 positions agree with TRBD1. J lost 6 bases, V lost 4 bases, and 4 bases had no gene match. Germline V gene data show CDR1 as SGHRS and CDR2 as YFSETQ. This CDR3 is 13 amino acids long. CDR3 region: CASSRQGDDGYTF. The CDR3 DNA reads TGCGCCAGCAGCCGACAGGGGGACGATGGCTACACCTTC.